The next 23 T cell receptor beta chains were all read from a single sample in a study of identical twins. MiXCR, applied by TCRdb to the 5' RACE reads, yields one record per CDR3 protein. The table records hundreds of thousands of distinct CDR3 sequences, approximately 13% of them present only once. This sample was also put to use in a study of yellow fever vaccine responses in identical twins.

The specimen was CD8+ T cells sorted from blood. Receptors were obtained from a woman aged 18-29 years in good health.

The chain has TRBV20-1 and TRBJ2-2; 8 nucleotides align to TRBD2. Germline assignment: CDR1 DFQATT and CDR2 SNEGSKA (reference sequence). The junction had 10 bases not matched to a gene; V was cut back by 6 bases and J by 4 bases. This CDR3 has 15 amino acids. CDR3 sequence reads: CSASGERGSTGELFF. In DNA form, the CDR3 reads TGCAGTGCCTCGGGGGAGCGGGGGAGCACCGGGGAGCTGTTTTTT.

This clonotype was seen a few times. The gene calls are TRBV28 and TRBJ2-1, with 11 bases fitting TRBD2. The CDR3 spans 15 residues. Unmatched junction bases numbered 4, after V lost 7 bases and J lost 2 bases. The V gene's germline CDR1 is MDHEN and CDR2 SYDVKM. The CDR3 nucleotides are TGTGCCAGCACCTTTAGCGGGAGGGCCTACAATGAGCAGTTCTTC. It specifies CASTFSGRAYNEQFF.

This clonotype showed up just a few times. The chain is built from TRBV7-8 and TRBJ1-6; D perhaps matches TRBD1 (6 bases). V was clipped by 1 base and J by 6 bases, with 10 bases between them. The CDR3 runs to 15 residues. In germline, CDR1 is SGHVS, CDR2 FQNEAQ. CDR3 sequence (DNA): TGTGCCAGCAGCTTAGGGGGACAAATTAATTCACCCCTCCACTTT. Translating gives CASSLGGQINSPLHF.

The CDR3 DNA follows: TGTGCCAGCAGCCCAACCAACACTGAAGCTTTCTTT. Translated, it gives CASSPTNTEAFF. V gene TRBV12-3 or TRBV12-4 combines with J gene TRBJ1-1; D gene uncertain. V shed 6 bases and J shed 2 bases, with 7 bases lying between them. CDR3 size: 12 residues.

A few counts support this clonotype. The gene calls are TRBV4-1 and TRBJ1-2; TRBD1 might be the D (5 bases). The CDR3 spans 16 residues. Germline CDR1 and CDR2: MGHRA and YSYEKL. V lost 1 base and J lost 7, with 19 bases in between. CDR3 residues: CASSQGPLTGAGGYTF. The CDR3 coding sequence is TGCGCCAGCAGCCAAGGCCCCCTTACAGGTGCGGGTGGCTACACCTTC.

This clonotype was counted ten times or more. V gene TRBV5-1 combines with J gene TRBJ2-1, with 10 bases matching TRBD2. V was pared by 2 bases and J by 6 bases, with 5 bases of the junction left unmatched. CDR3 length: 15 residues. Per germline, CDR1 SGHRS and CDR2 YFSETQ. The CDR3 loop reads CASSFERGGLNEQFF. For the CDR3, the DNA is TGCGCCAGCAGCTTCGAGCGGGGGGGCCTCAATGAGCAGTTCTTC.

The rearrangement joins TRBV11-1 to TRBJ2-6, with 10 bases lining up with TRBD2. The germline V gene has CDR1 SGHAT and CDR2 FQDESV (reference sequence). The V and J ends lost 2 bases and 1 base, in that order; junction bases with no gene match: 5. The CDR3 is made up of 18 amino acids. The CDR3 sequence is CASSLPLAGVSGANVLTF. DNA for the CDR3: TGTGCCAGCAGCTTACCTCTAGCGGGGGTATCTGGGGCCAACGTCCTGACTTTC.

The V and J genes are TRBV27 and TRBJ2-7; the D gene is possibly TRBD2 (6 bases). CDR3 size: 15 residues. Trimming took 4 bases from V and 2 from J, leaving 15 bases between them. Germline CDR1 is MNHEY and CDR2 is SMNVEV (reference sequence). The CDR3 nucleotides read TGTGCCAGCAGTTCCCGGTTGGAGGGGCCCTACGAGCAGTACTTC. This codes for CASSSRLEGPYEQYF.

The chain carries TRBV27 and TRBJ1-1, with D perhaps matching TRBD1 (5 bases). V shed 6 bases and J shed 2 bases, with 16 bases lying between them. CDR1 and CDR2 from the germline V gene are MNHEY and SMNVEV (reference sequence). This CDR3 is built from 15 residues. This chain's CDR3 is CASSRRDAFNTEAFF. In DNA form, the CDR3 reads TGTGCCAGCAGCCGCCGGGACGCCTTTAACACTGAAGCTTTCTTT.

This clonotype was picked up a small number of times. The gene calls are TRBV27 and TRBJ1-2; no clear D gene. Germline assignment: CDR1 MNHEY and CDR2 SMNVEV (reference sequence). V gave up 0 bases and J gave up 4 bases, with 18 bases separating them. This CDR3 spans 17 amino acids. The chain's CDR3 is CASSLSGFRARPYGYTF. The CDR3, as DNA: TGTGCCAGCAGTTTATCAGGTTTCCGGGCCCGTCCCTATGGCTACACCTTC.

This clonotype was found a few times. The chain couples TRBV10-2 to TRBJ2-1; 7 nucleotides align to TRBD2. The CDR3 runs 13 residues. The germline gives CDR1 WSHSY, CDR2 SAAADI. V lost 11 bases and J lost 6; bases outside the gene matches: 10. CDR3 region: CAGSLTSSNEQFF. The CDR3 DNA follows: TGCGCCGGCTCACTGACTAGCAGCAATGAGCAGTTCTTC.

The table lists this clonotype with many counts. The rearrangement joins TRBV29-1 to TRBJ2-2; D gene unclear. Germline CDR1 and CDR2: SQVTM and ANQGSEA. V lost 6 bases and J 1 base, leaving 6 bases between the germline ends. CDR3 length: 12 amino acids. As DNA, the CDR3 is TGCAGCGTCCCAGGGAACACCGGGGAGCTGTTTTTT. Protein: CSVPGNTGELFF.

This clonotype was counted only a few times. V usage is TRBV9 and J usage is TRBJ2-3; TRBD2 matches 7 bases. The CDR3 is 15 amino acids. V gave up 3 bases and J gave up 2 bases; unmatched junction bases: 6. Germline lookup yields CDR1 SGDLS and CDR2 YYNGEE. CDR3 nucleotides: TGTGCCAGCAGCGAAAGCGGGGTCGACACAGATACGCAGTATTTT. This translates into CASSESGVDTDTQYF.

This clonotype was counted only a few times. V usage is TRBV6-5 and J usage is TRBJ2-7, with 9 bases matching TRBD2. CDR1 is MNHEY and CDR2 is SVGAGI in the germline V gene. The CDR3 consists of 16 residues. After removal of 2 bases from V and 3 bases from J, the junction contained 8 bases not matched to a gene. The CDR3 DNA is TGTGCCAGCAGTTACGCCTGGTCTAGCGGGAACTACGAGCAGTACTTC. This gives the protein CASSYAWSSGNYEQYF.

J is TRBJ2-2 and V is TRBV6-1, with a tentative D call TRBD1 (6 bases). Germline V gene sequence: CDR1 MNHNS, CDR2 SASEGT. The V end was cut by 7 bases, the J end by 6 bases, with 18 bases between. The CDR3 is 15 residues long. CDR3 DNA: TGTGCCAGCATGGCAGGGGTATTCACCTCCGGGGAGCTGTTTTTT. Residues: CASMAGVFTSGELFF.

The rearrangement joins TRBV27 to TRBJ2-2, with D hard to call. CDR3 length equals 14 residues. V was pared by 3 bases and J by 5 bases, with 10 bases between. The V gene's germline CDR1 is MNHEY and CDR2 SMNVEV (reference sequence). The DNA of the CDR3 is TGTGCCAGCAGTTTGCCCGGAGAGACCGGGGAGCTGTTTTTT. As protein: CASSLPGETGELFF.

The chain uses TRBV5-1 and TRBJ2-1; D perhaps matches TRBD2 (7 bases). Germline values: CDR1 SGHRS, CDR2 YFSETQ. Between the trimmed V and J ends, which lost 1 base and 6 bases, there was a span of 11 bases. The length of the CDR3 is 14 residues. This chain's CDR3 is CASSLWGGGNEQFF. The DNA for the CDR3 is TGCGCCAGCAGCTTGTGGGGGGGCGGCAATGAGCAGTTCTTC.

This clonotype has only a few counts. The CDR3 spells CASSESVESSYNEQFF. DNA for the CDR3: TGTGCCAGCAGTGAGTCGGTTGAGAGCTCCTACAATGAGCAGTTCTTC. This sequence joins TRBV2 and TRBJ2-1; D is ambiguous. Per the germline V gene, CDR1 is SNHLY and CDR2 is FYNNEI. This CDR3 contains 16 residues. Trimming pared 3 bases from V and 0 bases from J, leaving 12 bases between. Looking up the rest from reference TRBV2 and TRBJ2-1 gives the full variable domain: EPEVTQTPSHQVTQMGQEVILRCVPISNHLYFYWYRQILGQKVEFLVSFYNNEISEKSEIFDDQFSVERPDGSNFTLKIRSTKLEDSAMYFCASSESVESSYNEQFFGPGTRLTVL.

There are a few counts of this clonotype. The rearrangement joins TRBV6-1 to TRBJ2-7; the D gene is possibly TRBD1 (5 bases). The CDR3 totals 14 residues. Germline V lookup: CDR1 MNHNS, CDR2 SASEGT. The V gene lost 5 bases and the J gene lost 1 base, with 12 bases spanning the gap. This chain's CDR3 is CASSNIRDSYEQYF. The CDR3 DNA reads TGTGCCAGCAGTAATATCAGGGATTCCTACGAGCAGTACTTC.

The CDR3 protein is CASSLWLGPEQFF. The CDR3 nucleotides are TGTGCCAGCAGCCTGTGGCTAGGACCTGAGCAGTTCTTC. The rearrangement links TRBV5-4 to TRBJ2-1; D not certain. The ends were cut back, 4 bases at V and 9 bases at J, with 14 bases in the middle. The germline gives CDR1 SGHNT, CDR2 YYREEE (reference sequence). The CDR3 contains 13 residues.

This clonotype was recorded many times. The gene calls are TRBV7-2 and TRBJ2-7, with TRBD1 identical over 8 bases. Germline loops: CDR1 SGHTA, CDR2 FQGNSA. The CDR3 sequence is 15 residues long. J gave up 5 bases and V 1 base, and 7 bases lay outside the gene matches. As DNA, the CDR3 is TGTGCCAGCAGCTTAGTTGGGACAGGCGACCACGAGCAGTACTTC. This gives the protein CASSLVGTGDHEQYF.

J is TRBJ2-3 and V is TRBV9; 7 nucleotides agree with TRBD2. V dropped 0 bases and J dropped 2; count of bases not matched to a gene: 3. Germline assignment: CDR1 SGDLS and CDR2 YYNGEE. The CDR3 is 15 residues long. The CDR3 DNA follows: TGTGCCAGCAGCGTAGAGCTAGCGGTCACAGATACGCAGTATTTT. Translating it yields CASSVELAVTDTQYF.

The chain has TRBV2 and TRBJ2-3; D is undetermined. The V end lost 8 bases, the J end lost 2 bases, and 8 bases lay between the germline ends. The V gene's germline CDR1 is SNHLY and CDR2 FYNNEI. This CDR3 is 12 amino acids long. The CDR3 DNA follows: TGTGCCAGCCTGGATGCCACAGATACGCAGTATTTT. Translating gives CASLDATDTQYF.